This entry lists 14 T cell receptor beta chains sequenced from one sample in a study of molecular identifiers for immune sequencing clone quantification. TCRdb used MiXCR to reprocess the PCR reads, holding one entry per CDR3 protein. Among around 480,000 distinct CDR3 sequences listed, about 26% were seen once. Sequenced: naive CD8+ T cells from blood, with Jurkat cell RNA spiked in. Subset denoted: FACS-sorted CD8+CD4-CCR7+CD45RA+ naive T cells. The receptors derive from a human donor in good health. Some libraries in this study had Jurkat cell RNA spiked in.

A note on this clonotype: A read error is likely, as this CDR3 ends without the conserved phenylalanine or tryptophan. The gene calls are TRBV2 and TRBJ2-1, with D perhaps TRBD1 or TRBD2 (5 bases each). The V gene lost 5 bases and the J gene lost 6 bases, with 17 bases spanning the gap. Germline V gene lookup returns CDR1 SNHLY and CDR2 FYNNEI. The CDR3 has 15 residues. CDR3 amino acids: CASSSGTSILNEQFS. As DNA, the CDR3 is TGTGCCAGCAGTTCCGGGACGTCCATTCTCAATGAGCAGTTCTCC.

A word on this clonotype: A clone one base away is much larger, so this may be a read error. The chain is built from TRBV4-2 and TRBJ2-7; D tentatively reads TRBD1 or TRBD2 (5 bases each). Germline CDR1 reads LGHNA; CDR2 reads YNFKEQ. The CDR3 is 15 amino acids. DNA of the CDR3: TGTGCCAGCGGCCAAACCGGGACCTCTGCCTACGAGCAGTACTTC. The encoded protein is CASGQTGTSAYEQYF.

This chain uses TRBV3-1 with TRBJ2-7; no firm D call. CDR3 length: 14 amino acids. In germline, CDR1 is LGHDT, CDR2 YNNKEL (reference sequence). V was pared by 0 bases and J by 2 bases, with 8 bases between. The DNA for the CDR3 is TGTGCCAGCAGCCAAGACCACGGGCCCTACGAGCAGTACTTC. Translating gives CASSQDHGPYEQYF.

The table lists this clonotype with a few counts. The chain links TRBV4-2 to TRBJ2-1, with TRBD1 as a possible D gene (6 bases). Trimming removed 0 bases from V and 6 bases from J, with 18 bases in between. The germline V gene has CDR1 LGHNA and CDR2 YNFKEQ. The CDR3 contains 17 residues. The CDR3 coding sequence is TGTGCCAGCAGCCAAGATATGGGGGCCCCGCCGGGCAATGAGCAGTTCTTC. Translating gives CASSQDMGAPPGNEQFF.

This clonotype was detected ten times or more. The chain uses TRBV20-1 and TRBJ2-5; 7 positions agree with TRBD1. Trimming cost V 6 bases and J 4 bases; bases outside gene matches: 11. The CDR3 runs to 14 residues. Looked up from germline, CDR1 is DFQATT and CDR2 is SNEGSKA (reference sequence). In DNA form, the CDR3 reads TGCAGTGCGAGACAGGGTTCAGGAGGAGAGACCCAGTACTTC. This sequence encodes CSARQGSGGETQYF.

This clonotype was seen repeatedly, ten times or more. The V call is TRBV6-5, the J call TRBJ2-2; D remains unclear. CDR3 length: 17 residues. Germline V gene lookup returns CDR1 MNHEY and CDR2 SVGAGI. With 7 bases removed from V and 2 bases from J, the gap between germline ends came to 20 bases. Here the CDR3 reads CASNYRGRRTNTGELFF. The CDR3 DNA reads TGTGCCAGCAACTACCGAGGAAGGCGGACCAACACCGGGGAGCTGTTTTTT.

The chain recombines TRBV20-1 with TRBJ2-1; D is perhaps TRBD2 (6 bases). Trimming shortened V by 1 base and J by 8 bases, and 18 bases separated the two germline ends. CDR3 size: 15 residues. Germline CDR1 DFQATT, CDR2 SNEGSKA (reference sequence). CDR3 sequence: CSARGVETSVHEQFF. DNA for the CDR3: TGCAGTGCTAGAGGTGTGGAGACTAGTGTCCATGAGCAGTTCTTC.

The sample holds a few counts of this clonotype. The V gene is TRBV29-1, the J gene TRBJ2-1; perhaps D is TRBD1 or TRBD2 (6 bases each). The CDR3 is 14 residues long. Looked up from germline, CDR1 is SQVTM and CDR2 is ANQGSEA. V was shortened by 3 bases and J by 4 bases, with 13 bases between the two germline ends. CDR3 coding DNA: TGCAGCGTTGAGGGGGGCACCACTTACAATGAGCAGTTCTTC. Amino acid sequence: CSVEGGTTYNEQFF.

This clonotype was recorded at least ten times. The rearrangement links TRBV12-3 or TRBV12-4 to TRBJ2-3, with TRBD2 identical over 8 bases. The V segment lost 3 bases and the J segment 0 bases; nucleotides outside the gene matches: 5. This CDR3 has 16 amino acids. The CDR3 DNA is TGTGCCAGCAGTTTGTCTAGCGGGCTTAGCACAGATACGCAGTATTTT. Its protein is CASSLSSGLSTDTQYF.

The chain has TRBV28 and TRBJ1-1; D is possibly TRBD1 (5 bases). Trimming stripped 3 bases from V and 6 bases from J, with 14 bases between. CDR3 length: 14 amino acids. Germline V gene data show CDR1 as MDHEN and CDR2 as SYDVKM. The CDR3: CASSLAGRTSEAFF. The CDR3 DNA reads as TGTGCCAGCAGTTTGGCAGGGCGTACATCTGAAGCTTTCTTT.

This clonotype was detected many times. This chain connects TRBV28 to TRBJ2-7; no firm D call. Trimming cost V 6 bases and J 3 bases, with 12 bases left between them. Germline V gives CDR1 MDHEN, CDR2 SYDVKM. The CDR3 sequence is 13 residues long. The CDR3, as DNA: TGTGCCAGCAGAGCCGAGCTAGTCTACGAGCAGTACTTC. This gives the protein CASRAELVYEQYF.

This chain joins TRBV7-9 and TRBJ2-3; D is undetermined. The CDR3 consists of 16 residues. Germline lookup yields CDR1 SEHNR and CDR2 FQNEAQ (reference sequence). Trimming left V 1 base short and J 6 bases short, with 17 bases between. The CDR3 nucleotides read TGTGCCAGCAGCTTAGATTCGAGTCCTTGGTTGGATACGCAGTATTTT. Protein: CASSLDSSPWLDTQYF.

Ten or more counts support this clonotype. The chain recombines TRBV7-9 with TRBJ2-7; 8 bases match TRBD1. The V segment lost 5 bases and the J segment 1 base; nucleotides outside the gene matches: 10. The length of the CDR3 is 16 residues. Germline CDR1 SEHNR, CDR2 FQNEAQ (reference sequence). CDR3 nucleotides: TGTGCCAGCAGCGAAACCGGGACAGGCCCGTCCTACGAGCAGTACTTC. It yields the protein CASSETGTGPSYEQYF.

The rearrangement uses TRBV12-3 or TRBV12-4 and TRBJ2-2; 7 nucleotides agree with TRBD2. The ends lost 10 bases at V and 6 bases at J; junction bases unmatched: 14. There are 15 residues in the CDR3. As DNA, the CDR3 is TGTGCCACCAACCATCTGGGGGGGGGAGCCGGGGAGCTGTTTTTT. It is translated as CATNHLGGGAGELFF.